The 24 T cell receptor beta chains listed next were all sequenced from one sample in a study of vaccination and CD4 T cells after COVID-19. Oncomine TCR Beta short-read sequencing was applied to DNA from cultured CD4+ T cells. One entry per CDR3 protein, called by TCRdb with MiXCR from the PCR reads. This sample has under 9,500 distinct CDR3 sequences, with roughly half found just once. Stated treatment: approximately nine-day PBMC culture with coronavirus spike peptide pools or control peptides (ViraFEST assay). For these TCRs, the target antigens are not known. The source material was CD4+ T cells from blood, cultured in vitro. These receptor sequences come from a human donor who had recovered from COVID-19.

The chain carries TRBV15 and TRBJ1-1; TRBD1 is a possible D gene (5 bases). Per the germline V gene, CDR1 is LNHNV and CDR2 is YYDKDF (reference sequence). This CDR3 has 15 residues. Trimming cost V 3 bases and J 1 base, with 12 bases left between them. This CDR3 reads CATSRAEGSNTEAFF. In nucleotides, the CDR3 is TGTGCCACCAGCAGGGCGGAGGGGTCGAACACTGAAGCTTTCTTT.

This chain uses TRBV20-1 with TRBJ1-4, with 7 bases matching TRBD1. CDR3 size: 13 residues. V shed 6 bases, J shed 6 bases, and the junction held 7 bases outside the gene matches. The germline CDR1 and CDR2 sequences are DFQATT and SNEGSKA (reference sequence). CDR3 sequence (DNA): TGCAGTGCCCTGGGACAGACCCATGAAAAACTGTTTTTT. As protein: CSALGQTHEKLFF.

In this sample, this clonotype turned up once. CDR3 coding DNA: TGTGCCAGCAGAGAATCGGGATTAGAGGGCTACACCTTC. Protein: CASRESGLEGYTF. J is TRBJ1-2 and V is TRBV6-1; D remains ambiguous. This CDR3 spans 13 amino acids. Per the germline V gene, CDR1 is MNHNS and CDR2 is SASEGT. V was trimmed by 6 bases and J by 8 bases, leaving 16 bases between them.

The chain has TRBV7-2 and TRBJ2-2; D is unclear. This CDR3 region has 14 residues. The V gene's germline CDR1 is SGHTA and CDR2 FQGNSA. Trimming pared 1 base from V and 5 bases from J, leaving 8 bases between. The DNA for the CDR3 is TGTGCCAGCAGCTTAGACGTTTATACCGGGGAGCTGTTTTTT. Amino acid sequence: CASSLDVYTGELFF. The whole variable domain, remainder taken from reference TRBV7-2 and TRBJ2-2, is GAGVSQSPSNKVTEKGKDVELRCDPISGHTALYWYRQSLGQGLEFLIYFQGNSAPDKSGLPSDRFSAERTGGSVSTLTIQRTQQEDSAVYLCASSLDVYTGELFFGEGSRLTVL.

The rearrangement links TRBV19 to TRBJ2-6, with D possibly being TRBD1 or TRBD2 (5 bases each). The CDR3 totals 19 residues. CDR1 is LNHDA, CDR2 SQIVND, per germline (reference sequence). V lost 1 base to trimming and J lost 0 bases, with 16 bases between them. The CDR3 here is CASSIAPTAARSGANVLTF. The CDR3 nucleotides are TGTGCCAGTAGTATAGCCCCGACAGCGGCGCGCTCTGGGGCCAACGTCCTGACTTTC. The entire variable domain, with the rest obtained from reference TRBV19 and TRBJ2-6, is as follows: DGGITQSPKYLFRKEGQNVTLSCEQNLNHDAMYWYRQDPGQGLRLIYYSQIVNDFQKGDIAEGYSVSREKKESFPLTVTSAQKNPTAFYLCASSIAPTAARSGANVLTFGAGSRLTVL.

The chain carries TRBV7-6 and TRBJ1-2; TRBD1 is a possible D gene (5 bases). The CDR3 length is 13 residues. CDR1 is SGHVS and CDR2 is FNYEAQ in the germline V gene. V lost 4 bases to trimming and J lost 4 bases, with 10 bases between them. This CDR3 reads CASSSRGGYGYTF. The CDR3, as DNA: TGTGCCAGCAGCTCGCGTGGGGGCTATGGCTACACCTTC.

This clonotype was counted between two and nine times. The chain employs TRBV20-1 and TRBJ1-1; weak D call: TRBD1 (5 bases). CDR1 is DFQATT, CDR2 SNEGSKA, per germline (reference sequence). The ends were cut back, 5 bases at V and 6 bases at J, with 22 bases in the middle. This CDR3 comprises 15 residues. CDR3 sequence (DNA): TGCAGTGCTCGCACCCCGGGCCGGGGACCCTCTGAAGCTTTCTTT. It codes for CSARTPGRGPSEAFF.

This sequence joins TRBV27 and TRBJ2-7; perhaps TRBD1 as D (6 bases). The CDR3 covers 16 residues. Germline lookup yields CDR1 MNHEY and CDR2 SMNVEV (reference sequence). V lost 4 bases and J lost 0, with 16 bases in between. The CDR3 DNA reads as TGTGCCAGCAGTTCGCAACAGGGCCGCAACTCCTACGAGCAGTACTTC. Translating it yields CASSSQQGRNSYEQYF.

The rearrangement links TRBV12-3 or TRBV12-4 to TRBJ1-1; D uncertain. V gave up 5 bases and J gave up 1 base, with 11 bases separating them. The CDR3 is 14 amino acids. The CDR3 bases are TGTGCCAGCAGTGTCCGGCCCGAGAACACTGAAGCTTTCTTT. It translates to CASSVRPENTEAFF.

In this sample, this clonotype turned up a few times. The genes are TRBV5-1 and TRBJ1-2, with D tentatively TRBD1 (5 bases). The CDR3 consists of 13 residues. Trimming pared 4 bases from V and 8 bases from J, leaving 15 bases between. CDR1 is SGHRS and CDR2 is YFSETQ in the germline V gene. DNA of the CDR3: TGCGCCAGCAGCCCAGGGACGGGGTTCGGCTACACCTTC. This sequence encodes CASSPGTGFGYTF. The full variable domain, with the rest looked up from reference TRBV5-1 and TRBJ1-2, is KAGVTQTPRYLIKTRGQQVTLSCSPISGHRSVSWYQQTPGQGLQFLFEYFSETQRNKGNFPGRFSGRQFSNSRSEMNVSTLELGDSALYLCASSPGTGFGYTFGSGTRLTVV.

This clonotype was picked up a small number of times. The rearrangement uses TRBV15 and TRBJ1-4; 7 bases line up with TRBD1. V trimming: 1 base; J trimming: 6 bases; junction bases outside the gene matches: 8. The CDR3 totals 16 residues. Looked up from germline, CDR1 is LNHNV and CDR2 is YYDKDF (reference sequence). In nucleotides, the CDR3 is TGTGCCACCAGCAGAGTACGCGGGACAGCGCATGAAAAACTGTTTTTT. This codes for CATSRVRGTAHEKLFF.

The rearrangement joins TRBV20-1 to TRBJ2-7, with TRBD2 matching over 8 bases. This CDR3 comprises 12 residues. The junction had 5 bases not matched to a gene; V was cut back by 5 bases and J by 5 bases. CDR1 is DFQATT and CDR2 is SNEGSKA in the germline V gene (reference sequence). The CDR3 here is CSAQGLGNEQYF. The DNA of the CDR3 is TGCAGTGCTCAGGGACTAGGAAACGAGCAGTACTTC.

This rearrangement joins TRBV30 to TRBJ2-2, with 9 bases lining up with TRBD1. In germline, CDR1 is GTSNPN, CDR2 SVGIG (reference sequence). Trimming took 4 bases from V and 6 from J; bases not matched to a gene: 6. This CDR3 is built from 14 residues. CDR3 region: CAWKYRQGAGELFF. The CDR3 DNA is TGTGCCTGGAAATATCGACAGGGGGCCGGGGAGCTGTTTTTT.

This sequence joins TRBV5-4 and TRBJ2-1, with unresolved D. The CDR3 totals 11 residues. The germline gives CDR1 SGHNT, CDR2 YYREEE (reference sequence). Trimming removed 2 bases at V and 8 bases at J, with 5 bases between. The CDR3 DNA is TGTGCCAGCAGCTTCCGGGATGAGCAGTTCTTC. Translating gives CASSFRDEQFF. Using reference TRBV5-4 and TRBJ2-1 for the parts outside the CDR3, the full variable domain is ETGVTQSPTHLIKTRGQQVTLRCSSQSGHNTVSWYQQALGQGPQFIFQYYREEENGRGNFPPRFSGLQFPNYSSELNVNALELDDSALYLCASSFRDEQFFGPGTRLTVL.

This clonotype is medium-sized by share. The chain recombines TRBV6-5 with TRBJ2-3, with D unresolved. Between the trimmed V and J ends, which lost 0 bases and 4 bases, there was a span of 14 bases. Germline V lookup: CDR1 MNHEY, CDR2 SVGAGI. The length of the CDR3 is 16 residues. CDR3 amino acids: CASSYSWGTGPDTQYF. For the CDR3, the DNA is TGTGCCAGCAGTTACTCCTGGGGTACCGGTCCAGATACGCAGTATTTT.

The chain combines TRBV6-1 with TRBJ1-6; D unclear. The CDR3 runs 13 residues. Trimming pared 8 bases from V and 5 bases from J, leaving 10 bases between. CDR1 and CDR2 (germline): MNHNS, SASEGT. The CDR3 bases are TGTGCCAGCCGGTCACAGCATAATTCACCCCTCCACTTT. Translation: CASRSQHNSPLHF.

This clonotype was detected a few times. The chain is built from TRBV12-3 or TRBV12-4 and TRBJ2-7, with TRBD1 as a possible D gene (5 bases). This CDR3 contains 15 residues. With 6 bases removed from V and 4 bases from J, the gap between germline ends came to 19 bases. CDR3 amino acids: CASSLNGQGWYEQYF. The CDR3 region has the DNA TGTGCCAGCAGCCTCAATGGGCAGGGTTGGTACGAGCAGTACTTC.

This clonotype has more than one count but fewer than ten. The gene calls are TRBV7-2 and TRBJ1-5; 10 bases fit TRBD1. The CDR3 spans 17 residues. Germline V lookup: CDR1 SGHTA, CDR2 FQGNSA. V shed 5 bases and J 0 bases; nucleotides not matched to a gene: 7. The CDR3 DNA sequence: TGTGCCAGCAGCCTCCGGGACAGGGGATATAGCAATCAGCCCCAGCATTTT. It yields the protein CASSLRDRGYSNQPQHF.

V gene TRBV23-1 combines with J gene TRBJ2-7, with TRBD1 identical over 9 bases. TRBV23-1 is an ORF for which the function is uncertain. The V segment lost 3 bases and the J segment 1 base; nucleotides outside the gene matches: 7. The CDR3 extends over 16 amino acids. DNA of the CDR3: TGCGCCAGCAGTCACGGAGACAGGGGGACATCCTACGAGCAGTACTTC. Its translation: CASSHGDRGTSYEQYF.

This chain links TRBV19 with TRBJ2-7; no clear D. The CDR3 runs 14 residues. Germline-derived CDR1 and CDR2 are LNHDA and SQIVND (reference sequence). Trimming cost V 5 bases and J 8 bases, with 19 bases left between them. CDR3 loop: CASSPQLEPRQQYF. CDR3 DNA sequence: TGTGCCAGTAGTCCGCAGCTAGAGCCTAGGCAGCAGTACTTC.

The CDR3 DNA reads TGTGCCAGCAGCCCGACAGGGGGGTCTGGCTACACCTTC. Protein: CASSPTGGSGYTF. This chain uses TRBV5-6 with TRBJ1-2, with TRBD1 identical over 9 bases. The germline CDR1 and CDR2 sequences are SGHDT and YYEEEE. With V trimmed by 4 bases and J by 7 bases, 5 bases remained unmatched. CDR3 length: 13 amino acids.

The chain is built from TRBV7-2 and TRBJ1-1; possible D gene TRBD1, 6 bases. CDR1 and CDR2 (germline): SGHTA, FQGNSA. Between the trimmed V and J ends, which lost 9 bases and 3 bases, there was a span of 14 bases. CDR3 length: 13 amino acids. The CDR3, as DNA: TGTGCCAGGAGGGGGATTGGGGACACTGAAGCTTTCTTT. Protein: CARRGIGDTEAFF.

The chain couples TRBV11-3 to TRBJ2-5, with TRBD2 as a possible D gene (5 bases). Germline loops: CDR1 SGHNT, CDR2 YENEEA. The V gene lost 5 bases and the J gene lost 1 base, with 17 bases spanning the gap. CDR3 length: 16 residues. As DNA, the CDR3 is TGTGCCAGCAGCCGCAGGTTGCGCGGGCGCCAAGAGACCCAGTACTTC. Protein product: CASSRRLRGRQETQYF.

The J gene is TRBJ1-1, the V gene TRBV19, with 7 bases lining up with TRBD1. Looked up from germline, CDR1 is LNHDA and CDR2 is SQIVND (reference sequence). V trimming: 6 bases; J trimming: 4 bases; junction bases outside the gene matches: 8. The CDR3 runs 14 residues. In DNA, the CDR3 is TGTGCCAGTAGCAGGGACAGTTGGAGCACTGAAGCTTTCTTT. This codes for CASSRDSWSTEAFF.